These 15 T cell receptor beta chains originate from one sample sequenced in a study of T cell repertoires in cytomegalovirus infection. TCRdb independently ran MiXCR on the reads; one entry per CDR3 protein. In the table there are around 310,000 distinct CDR3 sequences, roughly 15% of which are singletons. Material: PBMCs. The receptor set was obtained from a human donor in good health (CMV status not recorded). Some clones in this sample may be carry-over from other donors' samples.

The rearrangement links TRBV5-6 to TRBJ1-3; tentatively, D is TRBD1 (6 bases). Trimming removed 0 bases at V and 0 bases at J, with 10 bases between. From germline, CDR1 is SGHDT and CDR2 YYEEEE. The CDR3 is made up of 16 amino acids. The CDR3 nucleotides are TGTGCCAGCAGCTTGGTGCCAGGGGACTCTGGAAACACCATATATTTT. It specifies CASSLVPGDSGNTIYF.

The chain combines TRBV20-1 with TRBJ2-1; 10 bases are shared with TRBD2. J lost 4 bases, V lost 6 bases, and 3 bases had no gene match. The CDR3 covers 13 residues. CDR1 and CDR2 from the germline V gene are DFQATT and SNEGSKA (reference sequence). The CDR3 loop reads CSANSGGYNEQFF. In DNA form, the CDR3 reads TGCAGTGCCAATAGCGGGGGGTACAATGAGCAGTTCTTC.

The rearrangement links TRBV29-1 to TRBJ1-2; D is possibly TRBD1 (5 bases). The germline V gene has CDR1 SQVTM and CDR2 ANQGSEA. The CDR3 runs 12 residues. The V end lost 7 bases, the J end lost 6 bases, and 15 bases lay between the germline ends. The CDR3 protein is CSAIEGAHGYTF. The CDR3 bases are TGCAGCGCTATCGAAGGGGCTCATGGCTACACCTTC.

Concerning this clonotype itself: This clone may be a read error of a much larger clone one base away. The V call is TRBV28, the J call TRBJ1-1; D is ambiguous. Trimming left V 4 bases short and J 1 base short, with 4 bases between. The CDR3 has 12 residues. The germline gives CDR1 MDHEN, CDR2 SYDVKM. The CDR3 DNA follows: TGTGCCAGCAGTTCAGCGAACACTGAAGCTTTCTTT. This gives the protein CASSSANTEAFF.

This clonotype was detected ten times or more. The rearrangement links TRBV11-2 to TRBJ2-7; TRBD1 aligns across 7 bases. The junction had 4 bases not matched to a gene; V was cut back by 3 bases and J by 5 bases. Germline CDR1 and CDR2: SGHAT and FQNNGV. This CDR3 has 13 residues. The CDR3: CASSFGTADEQYF. The CDR3 coding sequence is TGTGCCAGCAGCTTCGGGACAGCAGACGAGCAGTACTTC.

The chain carries TRBV2 and TRBJ2-5; no clear D. The CDR3 covers 14 residues. The V gene lost 3 bases and the J gene lost 1 base, with 9 bases spanning the gap. The germline V gene has CDR1 SNHLY and CDR2 FYNNEI. In DNA form, the CDR3 reads TGTGCCAGCAGTGATGCCCTGCGCCAAGAGACCCAGTACTTC. This encodes CASSDALRQETQYF.

The rearrangement links TRBV20-1 to TRBJ2-7; 13 nucleotides align to TRBD2. Trimming removed 6 bases from V and 4 bases from J; junction bases left unmatched: 9. Germline loops: CDR1 DFQATT, CDR2 SNEGSKA (reference sequence). There are 15 residues in the CDR3. CDR3 in amino acids: CSALLAGGPSYEQYF. CDR3 nucleotide sequence: TGCAGTGCCTTACTAGCGGGGGGGCCGTCATACGAGCAGTACTTC.

The chain joins TRBV7-8 to TRBJ2-5; D is unclear. The ends were cut back, 0 bases at V and 1 base at J, with 9 bases in the middle. CDR3 length equals 15 residues. Germline CDR1 SGHVS, CDR2 FQNEAQ. This chain's CDR3 is CASSLARPSQETQYF. In DNA form, the CDR3 reads TGTGCCAGCAGCTTAGCGCGTCCCAGCCAAGAGACCCAGTACTTC.

This clonotype was counted many times. CDR3 sequence (DNA): TGTGCCAGCACCAATTCGGGGGGAACCTACAATGAGCAGTTCTTC. It codes for CASTNSGGTYNEQFF. This chain connects TRBV28 to TRBJ2-1; 7 positions agree with TRBD2. V gave up 7 bases and J gave up 2 bases; unmatched junction bases: 8. CDR1 and CDR2 (germline): MDHEN, SYDVKM. CDR3 length: 15 residues.

The chain joins TRBV12-3 or TRBV12-4 to TRBJ1-4, with a possible D match to TRBD1 (6 bases). Trimming pared 6 bases from V and 4 bases from J, leaving 12 bases between. The CDR3 is 14 residues long. The chain's CDR3 is CASRIMDSNEKLFF. CDR3 coding DNA: TGTGCCAGCAGGATTATGGACAGTAATGAAAAACTGTTTTTT.

V is TRBV19 and J is TRBJ1-2; a possible D gene is TRBD1 (5 bases). The CDR3 has 14 residues. V was clipped by 10 bases and J by 1 base, with 16 bases between them. The V gene's germline CDR1 is LNHDA and CDR2 SQIVND (reference sequence). CDR3 coding DNA: TGTGCCACCAGTCGGGGAGGGGATAACTATGGCTACACCTTC. It yields the protein CATSRGGDNYGYTF.

The chain carries TRBV20-1 and TRBJ2-1; 13 bases are shared with TRBD2. CDR3 size: 15 residues. CDR1 is DFQATT, CDR2 SNEGSKA, per germline (reference sequence). V lost 4 bases and J lost 10; bases outside the gene matches: 10. The CDR3 region has the DNA TGCAGTGCTACAAGGACTAGCGGGGGCCTTTACGAGCAGTTCTTC. Its protein is CSATRTSGGLYEQFF.

This clonotype was counted a few times. The chain combines TRBV4-3 with TRBJ2-2; TRBD2 aligns across 9 bases. The V segment lost 6 bases and the J segment 6 bases; nucleotides outside the gene matches: 11. The CDR3 runs to 16 residues. Germline values: CDR1 LGHNA, CDR2 YSLEER. The CDR3 nucleotides are TGCGCCAGCAGTCCTTTAGGCGGGGGGGTTGCCGGGGAGCTGTTTTTT. The encoded protein is CASSPLGGGVAGELFF.

The V call is TRBV20-1, the J call TRBJ1-3; possible D gene TRBD1, 5 bases. Germline CDR1 DFQATT, CDR2 SNEGSKA (reference sequence). This CDR3 is built from 14 residues. The V and J ends lost 1 base and 3 bases respectively, with 10 bases between them. Here the CDR3 DNA reads TGCAGTGCTAGAGGGGGCAGGGATGGAAACACCATATATTTT. This encodes CSARGGRDGNTIYF.

This clonotype was counted at least ten times. The chain joins TRBV7-9 to TRBJ1-1; D is undetermined. The CDR3 is made up of 13 amino acids. V lost 7 bases to trimming and J lost 6 bases, with 15 bases between them. Germline V gene data show CDR1 as SEHNR and CDR2 as FQNEAQ (reference sequence). The CDR3 DNA reads TGTGCCAGCACCGACTGGAGTATCGCTGAAGCTTTCTTT. It encodes CASTDWSIAEAFF.